The clone carrying this T cell receptor (beta chain) was observed a handful of times. Assay used: immunoSEQ multiplex PCR; TCRdb lists only in-frame clones, some missing. The table records fewer than 200,000 clones, 90% of them present only once. These data belong to a study of control samples from healthy donors and cancer patients. The sample consisted of blood. This receptor was identified in a woman aged 45-65 years in good health.

In DNA form, the CDR3 reads TGTGCCACAAAGGAAGACAGAGCCTACGAGCAGTACTTC. This encodes CATKEDRAYEQYF. This chain uses TRBV18 with TRBJ2-7; the D gene is possibly TRBD1 (5 bases). V gave up 10 bases and J gave up 2 bases, with 15 bases separating them. Per the germline V gene, CDR1 is KGHSH and CDR2 is LQKENI. This CDR3 region has 13 residues.